The 10 T cell receptor beta chains below were found in one sample sequenced in a study of cytomegalovirus exposure and HLA in healthy donors. The study ran its PCR with 60 Vbeta and 13 Jbeta primers. TCRdb's copy holds only in-frame clones and misses some; the assay was immunoSEQ multiplex PCR. The data contain over 100,000 clones, 77% of them seen just once; the ten biggest clones take up 4.2%. The sample consisted of PBMCs. The receptors originated from a male donor in good health and CMV-seropositive.

This clone was seen a handful of times. A read error may produce the germline difference seen at one junction end. The chain couples TRBV11-2 to TRBJ1-4, with a weak D call TRBD1 (5 bases). The CDR3 covers 15 residues. From germline, CDR1 is SGHAT and CDR2 FQNNGV. CDR3 loop: CASNLDTKFGGKLFF. In DNA form, the CDR3 reads TGTGCCAGCAACTTAGATACTAAGTTTGGGGGGAAACTGTTTTTT.

The V call is TRBV19, the J call TRBJ1-5; 7 bases are a match to TRBD1. With 5 bases clipped from V and 6 bases from J, the junction kept 10 bases outside the gene matches. The germline CDR1 and CDR2 sequences are LNHDA and SQIVND (reference sequence). The CDR3 runs 15 residues. DNA of the CDR3: TGTGCCAGTAGTCCAGGACAGGTGGGCGCTCAGCCCCAGCATTTT. This sequence encodes CASSPGQVGAQPQHF.

The rearrangement uses TRBV19 and TRBJ1-2; a weak D match, TRBD1 (5 bases). The germline V gene encodes CDR1 LNHDA and CDR2 SQIVND (reference sequence). The V end lost 1 base, the J end lost 0 bases, and 9 bases lay between the germline ends. This CDR3 contains 15 residues. As DNA, the CDR3 is TGTGCCAGTAGTATAGCACAGGCTTCTAACTATGGCTACACCTTC. Residues: CASSIAQASNYGYTF.

The rearrangement uses TRBV11-2 and TRBJ2-7, with a tentative D call TRBD1 (6 bases). Trimming left V 6 bases short and J 3 bases short, with 12 bases between. The CDR3 is made up of 13 amino acids. Germline V gene lookup returns CDR1 SGHAT and CDR2 FQNNGV. The CDR3 DNA sequence: TGTGCCAGCAGTGGTCTCAGGGGCTACGAGCAGTACTTC. Protein sequence: CASSGLRGYEQYF. The variable domain in full, completed from reference TRBV11-2 and TRBJ2-7, reads EAGVAQSPRYKIIEKRQSVAFWCNPISGHATLYWYQQILGQGPKLLIQFQNNGVVDDSQLPKDRFSAERLKGVDSTLKIQPAKLEDSAVYLCASSGLRGYEQYFGPGTRLTVT.

The genes are TRBV1 and TRBJ2-5; no DNA check was done on the table's D call, TRBD1. TRBV1 is classified as a pseudogene. The CDR3 runs to 15 residues. CDR3 coding DNA: TGCACCAGCAGCCCGAGACAGGGTTTTCCGGAGACCCAGTACTTC. It is translated as CTSSPRQGFPETQYF.

This clone has just a few counts. The V gene is TRBV29-1, the J gene TRBJ2-1, with 10 bases matching TRBD2. Germline V lookup: CDR1 SQVTM, CDR2 ANQGSEA. The CDR3 runs 15 residues. V gave up 7 bases and J gave up 2 bases; unmatched junction bases: 8. The DNA for the CDR3 is TGCAGCGCCCGACTAGCGGGTACTACCTACAATGAGCAGTTCTTC. It yields the protein CSARLAGTTYNEQFF.

The genes are TRBV6-5 and TRBJ2-7, with 8 nucleotides matching TRBD1. The CDR3 spans 14 residues. V shed 3 bases and J 6 bases; nucleotides not matched to a gene: 7. CDR1 is MNHEY, CDR2 SVGAGI, per germline. The CDR3 DNA sequence: TGTGCCAGCAGTTATAGACAGGGGTTCTTCGAGCAGTACTTC. Its translation: CASSYRQGFFEQYF.

The J gene is TRBJ1-4, the V gene TRBV6-1; D ambiguous. The germline V gene encodes CDR1 MNHNS and CDR2 SASEGT. The CDR3 contains 14 residues. Trimming removed 6 bases at V and 6 bases at J, with 14 bases between. This chain's CDR3 is CASSPARQDEKLFF. The CDR3 DNA sequence: TGTGCCAGCAGCCCCGCTCGTCAGGATGAAAAACTGTTTTTT.

The rearrangement links TRBV5-1 to TRBJ2-5; 8 bases map to TRBD1. The J call may be faulty, since TRBJ2-7 better matches the DNA end. Per germline, CDR1 SGHRS and CDR2 YFSETQ. The CDR3 covers 16 residues. In DNA form, the CDR3 reads TGCGCCAGCAGCTTGCAGGGCGGACAGGGACAATACGAGCAGTACTTC. Translation gives CASSLQGGQGQYEQYF.

On this clone: Mismatch with germline at one junction end may stem from a read error. The chain recombines TRBV7-9 with TRBJ2-7, with 7 positions matching TRBD1. The germline V gene has CDR1 SEHNR and CDR2 FQNEAQ (reference sequence). The CDR3 is made up of 14 amino acids. The chain's CDR3 is CSSSPRGPPYEQYF. In nucleotides, the CDR3 is TGTTCCAGCAGCCCAAGGGGGCCCCCCTACGAGCAGTACTTC.